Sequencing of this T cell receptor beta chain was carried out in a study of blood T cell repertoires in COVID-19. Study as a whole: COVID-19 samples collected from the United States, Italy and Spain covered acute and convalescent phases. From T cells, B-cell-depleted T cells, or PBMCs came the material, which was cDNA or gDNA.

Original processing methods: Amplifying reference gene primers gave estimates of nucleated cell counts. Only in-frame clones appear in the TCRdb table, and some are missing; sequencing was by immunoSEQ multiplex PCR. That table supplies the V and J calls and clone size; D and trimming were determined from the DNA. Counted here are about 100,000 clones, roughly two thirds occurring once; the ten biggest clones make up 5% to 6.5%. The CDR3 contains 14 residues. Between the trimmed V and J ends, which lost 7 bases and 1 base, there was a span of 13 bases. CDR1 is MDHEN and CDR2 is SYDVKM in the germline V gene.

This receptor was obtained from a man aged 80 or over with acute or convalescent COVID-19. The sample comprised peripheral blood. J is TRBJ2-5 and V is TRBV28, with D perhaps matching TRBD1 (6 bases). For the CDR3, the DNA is TGTGCCAGCACTAGGACAGAGACCCAAGAGACCCAGTACTTC. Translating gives CASTRTETQETQYF.